This T cell receptor (beta chain) was recorded in a study of blood T cell repertoires in COVID-19. Whole-study context: The study drew acute and convalescent COVID-19 samples from the United States, Italy and Spain.

The repertoire was sequenced with immunoSEQ multiplex PCR; TCRdb's copy has only in-frame clones and lacks some. The table shows 98,000 or so clones, with around nine tenths occurring only once. This clone was detected once. The clonotype originates from a human donor in a cohort sampled during active COVID-19. The sample comprised peripheral blood.

The CDR3 sequence is CASSPTVTEANYGYTF. In DNA, the CDR3 is TGTGCCAGCAGCCCTACAGTGACAGAAGCTAACTATGGCTACACCTTC. This chain connects TRBV3-1 (or the pseudogene TRBV3-2) to TRBJ1-2, with D tentatively TRBD1 (5 bases). CDR1 LGHDT and CDR2 YNNKEL come from the germline V gene (reference sequence). Trimming pared 4 bases from V and 0 bases from J, leaving 15 bases between. The CDR3 length is 16 residues.